A selection of T cell receptor beta chains follows, all from one sample in a study of blood T cell repertoires in COVID-19. Assay used: immunoSEQ multiplex PCR; TCRdb lists only in-frame clones, some missing. Here the sample spans approximately 240,000 clones, 70% to 90% being singletons. Sequencing was done on a sample of peripheral blood. Receptors were obtained from a woman aged 30 to 39 who had recovered from COVID-19. The CDR3 runs from the conserved cysteine through the conserved F or W.

cdr3_length	v_call	j_call	cdr3_aa
14	TRBV2	TRBJ1-1	CASSGTAGNTEAFF
12	TRBV10-2	TRBJ2-7	CASRDRDYEQYF
12	TRBV27	TRBJ2-7	CASSITGSEQYF
19	TRBV11-3	TRBJ1-2	CASSFGKWGQGESNYGYTF
14	TRBV15	TRBJ2-1	CATSDRTGGNEQFF
16	TRBV6-2/TRBV6-3	TRBJ2-6	CASSYGGVSGANVLTF
15	TRBV20-1	TRBJ2-3	CSASVIAGGTDTQYF
11	TRBV7-9	TRBJ2-7	CASSPLYEQYF
17	TRBV1	TRBJ2-1	CTSSQDFKGAYYNEQFF
16	TRBV7-6	TRBJ2-5	CASSLVGRNYQETQYF
15	TRBV5-1	TRBJ2-1	CASSLDLDTYNEQFF
13	TRBV12-3/TRBV12-4	TRBJ1-5	CASSKGGGQPQHF
18	TRBV29-1	TRBJ2-6	CSVEGRHETFPGANVLTF
14	TRBV9	TRBJ2-5	CASSSTGGGETQYF
18	TRBV5-4	TRBJ2-7	CASSFTSSSRWSSYEQYF
17	TRBV6-1	TRBJ1-3	CASSASTGEISGNTIYF
14	TRBV7-3	TRBJ2-1	CASSSSGVYNEQFF
14	TRBV7-2	TRBJ2-7	CASSLGLQTHEQYF
15	TRBV6-2/TRBV6-3	TRBJ2-2	CASSPGTDGAGELFF
13	TRBV6-5	TRBJ2-5	CATLSSGQETQYF
14	TRBV7-6	TRBJ2-2	CASSLEQLTGELFF
16	TRBV6-2/TRBV6-3	TRBJ1-5	CASSTPGQGVDQPQHF
15	TRBV5-1	TRBJ1-1	CASTRTPYSNTEAFF
15	TRBV10-1	TRBJ2-2	CASHPPGEKTGELFF
14	TRBV4-2	TRBJ1-6	CASSPLQNNSPLHF
15	TRBV7-9	TRBJ2-1	CASSPTAPGYNEQFF
13	TRBV27	TRBJ2-7	CASSLFQGSEQYF
12	TRBV7-2	TRBJ1-4	CASSASSEKLFF
16	TRBV19	TRBJ1-2	CASSTGTADNHYGYTF
16	TRBV5-6	TRBJ2-3	CASSQRTSGGWDTQYF
14	TRBV19	TRBJ2-7	CASTVGQGADEQYF
14	TRBV4-2	TRBJ2-7	CASSPETGRYEQYF
16	TRBV15	TRBJ2-5	CATSRAGGRRTETQYF
14	TRBV9	TRBJ2-3	CASSVRGSTDTQYF
15	TRBV27	TRBJ2-7	CASSLRAGDPYEQYF
14	TRBV19	TRBJ1-3	CASYRRNSGNTIYF
16	TRBV2	TRBJ1-4	CASSGAMADPNEKLFF
12	TRBV2	TRBJ2-3	CASGQRTDTQYF
16	TRBV14	TRBJ2-1	CASSRPGASGGNEQFF
16	TRBV3-1/TRBV3-2	TRBJ1-3	CASSQLGQGSGNTIYF
15	TRBV19	TRBJ1-5	CASSQQGNSNQPQHF
16	TRBV19	TRBJ2-7	CASSITPGTSEHEQYF
11	TRBV29-1	TRBJ1-1	CSVESGTEAFF
19	TRBV7-2	TRBJ2-2	CASSNPRGRAVKNTGELFF
16	TRBV11-2	TRBJ2-6	CASSLDIPLGANVLTF
13	TRBV7-9	TRBJ2-7	CASSPTGSYEQYF
12	TRBV5-6	TRBJ2-1	CASSSDREEQFF